This note documents a single T cell receptor beta chain sequence. As processed by the authors: How many nucleated cells were present was estimated from reference gene primer amplification. Data came from immunoSEQ multiplex PCR; TCRdb stores just in-frame clones and leaves some out. That table supplies the V and J calls and clone size; D and trimming were determined from the DNA. The repertoire holds approximately 150,000 clones, with about 87% as singletons. The sample comes from a study of blood T cell repertoires in COVID-19. Study in general: Specimens from acute and convalescent COVID-19 originated in the United States, Italy and Spain. From T cells, B-cell-depleted T cells, or PBMCs came the material, which was cDNA or gDNA.

The CDR3 covers 13 residues. Deletions cut 4 bases from V and 4 bases from J, with 10 bases between. The chain employs TRBV12-3 or TRBV12-4 and TRBJ1-1, with TRBD1 as a possible D gene (5 bases). This TCR came from a woman in her sixties or seventies who had recovered from COVID-19. Input material: peripheral blood. Written as DNA, the CDR3 is TGTGCCAGCAGTTCGGGGGGGGGCACTGAAGCTTTCTTT. Protein sequence: CASSSGGGTEAFF.